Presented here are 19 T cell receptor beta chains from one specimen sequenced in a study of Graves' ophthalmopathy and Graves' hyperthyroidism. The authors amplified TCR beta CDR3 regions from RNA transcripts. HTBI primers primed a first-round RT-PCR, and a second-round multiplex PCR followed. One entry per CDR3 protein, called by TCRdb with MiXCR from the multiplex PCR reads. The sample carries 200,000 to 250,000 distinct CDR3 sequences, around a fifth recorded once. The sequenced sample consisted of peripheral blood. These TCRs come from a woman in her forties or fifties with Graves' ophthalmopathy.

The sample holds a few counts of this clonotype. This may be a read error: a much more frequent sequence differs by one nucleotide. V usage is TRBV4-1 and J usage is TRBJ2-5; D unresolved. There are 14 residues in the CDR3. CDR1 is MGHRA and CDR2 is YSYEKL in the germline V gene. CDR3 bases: TGCGCCAGCAGCCAAGATCTAACACAAGAGACCCTGTACTTC. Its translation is CASSQDLTQETLYF.

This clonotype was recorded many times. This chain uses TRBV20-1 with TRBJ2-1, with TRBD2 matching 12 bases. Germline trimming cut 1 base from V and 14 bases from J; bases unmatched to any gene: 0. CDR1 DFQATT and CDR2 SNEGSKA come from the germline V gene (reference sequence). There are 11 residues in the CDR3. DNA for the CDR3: TGCAGTGCTAGAGGACTAGCGGGAGAGTTCTTC. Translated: CSARGLAGEFF.

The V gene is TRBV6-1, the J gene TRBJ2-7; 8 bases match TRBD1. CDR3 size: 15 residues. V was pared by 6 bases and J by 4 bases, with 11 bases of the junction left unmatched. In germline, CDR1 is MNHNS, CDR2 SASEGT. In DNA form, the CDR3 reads TGTGCCAGCAGGGGCGGACAGGGTGTTTTGTACGAGCAGTACTTC. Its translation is CASRGGQGVLYEQYF.

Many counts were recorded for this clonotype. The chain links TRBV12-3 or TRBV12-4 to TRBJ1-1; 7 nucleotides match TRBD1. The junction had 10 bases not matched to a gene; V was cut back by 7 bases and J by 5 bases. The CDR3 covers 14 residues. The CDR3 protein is CASTWTGLETEAFF. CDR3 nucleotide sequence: TGTGCCAGCACTTGGACAGGTCTGGAGACTGAAGCTTTCTTT.

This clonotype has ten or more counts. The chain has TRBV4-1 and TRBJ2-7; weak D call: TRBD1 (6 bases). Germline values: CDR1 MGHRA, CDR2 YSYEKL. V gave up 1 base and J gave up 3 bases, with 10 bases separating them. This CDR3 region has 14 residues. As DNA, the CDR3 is TGCGCCAGCAGCCAAGGCCAGGGGTACTACGAGCAGTACTTC. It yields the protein CASSQGQGYYEQYF.

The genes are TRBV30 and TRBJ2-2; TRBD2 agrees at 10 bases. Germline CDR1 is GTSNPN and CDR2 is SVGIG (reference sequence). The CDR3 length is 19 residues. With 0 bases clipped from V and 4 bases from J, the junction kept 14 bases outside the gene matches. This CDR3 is CAWSVRRSSGRQFTGELFF. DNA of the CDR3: TGTGCCTGGAGTGTGCGCCGGAGTAGCGGGAGGCAATTCACCGGGGAGCTGTTTTTT.

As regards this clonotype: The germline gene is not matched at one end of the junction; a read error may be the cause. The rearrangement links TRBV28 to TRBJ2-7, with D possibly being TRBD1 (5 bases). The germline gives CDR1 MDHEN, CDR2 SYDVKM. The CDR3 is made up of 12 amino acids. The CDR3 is CAISLTGLEQYF. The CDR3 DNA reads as TGTGCCATCAGTCTTACAGGCCTCGAGCAGTACTTC.

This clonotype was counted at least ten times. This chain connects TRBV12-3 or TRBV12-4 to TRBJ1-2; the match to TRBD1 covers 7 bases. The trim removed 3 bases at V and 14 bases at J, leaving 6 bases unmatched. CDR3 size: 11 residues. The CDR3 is CASSFRTGPTF. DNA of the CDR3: TGTGCCAGCAGTTTTCGGACAGGCCCGACCTTC.

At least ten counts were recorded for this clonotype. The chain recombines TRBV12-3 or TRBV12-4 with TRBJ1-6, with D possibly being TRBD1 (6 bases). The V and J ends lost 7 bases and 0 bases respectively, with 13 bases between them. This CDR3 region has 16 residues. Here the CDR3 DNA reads TGTGCCAGCAAACCGGGGGGCAACTCCTATAATTCACCCCTCCACTTT. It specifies CASKPGGNSYNSPLHF.

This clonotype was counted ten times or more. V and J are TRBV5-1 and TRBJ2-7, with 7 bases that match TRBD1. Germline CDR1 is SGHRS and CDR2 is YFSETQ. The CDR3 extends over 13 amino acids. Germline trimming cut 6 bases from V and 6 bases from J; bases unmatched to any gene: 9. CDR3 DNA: TGCGCCAGCACCCGACAGGGCGGAGGCGAGCAGTACTTC. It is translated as CASTRQGGGEQYF.

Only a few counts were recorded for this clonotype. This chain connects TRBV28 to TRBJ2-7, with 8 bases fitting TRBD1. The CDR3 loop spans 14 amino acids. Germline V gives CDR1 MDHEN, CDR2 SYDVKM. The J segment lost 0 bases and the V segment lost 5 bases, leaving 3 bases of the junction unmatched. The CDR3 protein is CASSIQGVSYEQYF. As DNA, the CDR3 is TGTGCCAGCAGTATACAGGGGGTCTCCTACGAGCAGTACTTC.

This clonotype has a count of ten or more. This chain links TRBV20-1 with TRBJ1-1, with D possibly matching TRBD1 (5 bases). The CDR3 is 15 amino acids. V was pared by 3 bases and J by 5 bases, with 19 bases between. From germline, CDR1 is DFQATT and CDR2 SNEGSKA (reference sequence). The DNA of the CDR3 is TGCAGTGCTAGGGGGTCGCGGGGCGGGTTAACTGAAGCTTTCTTT. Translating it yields CSARGSRGGLTEAFF.

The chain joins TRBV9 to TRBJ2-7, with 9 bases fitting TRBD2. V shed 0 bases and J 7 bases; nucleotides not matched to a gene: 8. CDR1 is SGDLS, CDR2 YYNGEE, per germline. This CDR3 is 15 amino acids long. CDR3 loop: CASSVEAGGWKEQYF. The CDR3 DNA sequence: TGTGCCAGCAGCGTAGAAGCGGGAGGCTGGAAGGAGCAGTACTTC.

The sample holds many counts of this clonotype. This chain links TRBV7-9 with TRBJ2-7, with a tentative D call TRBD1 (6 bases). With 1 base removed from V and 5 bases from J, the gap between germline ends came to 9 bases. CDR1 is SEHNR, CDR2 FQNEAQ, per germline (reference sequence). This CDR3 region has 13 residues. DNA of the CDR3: TGTGCCAGCAGCTTAGGATCAGGGGACGAGCAGTACTTC. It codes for CASSLGSGDEQYF.

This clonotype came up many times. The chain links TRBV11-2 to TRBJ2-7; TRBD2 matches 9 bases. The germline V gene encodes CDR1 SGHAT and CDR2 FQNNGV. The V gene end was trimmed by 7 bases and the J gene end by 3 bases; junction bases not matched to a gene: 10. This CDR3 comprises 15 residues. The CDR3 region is CASTSRGGGYYEQYF. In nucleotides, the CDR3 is TGTGCCAGCACCTCTCGCGGGGGGGGATACTACGAGCAGTACTTC. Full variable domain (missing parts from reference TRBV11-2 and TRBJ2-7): EAGVAQSPRYKIIEKRQSVAFWCNPISGHATLYWYQQILGQGPKLLIQFQNNGVVDDSQLPKDRFSAERLKGVDSTLKIQPAKLEDSAVYLCASTSRGGGYYEQYFGPGTRLTVT.

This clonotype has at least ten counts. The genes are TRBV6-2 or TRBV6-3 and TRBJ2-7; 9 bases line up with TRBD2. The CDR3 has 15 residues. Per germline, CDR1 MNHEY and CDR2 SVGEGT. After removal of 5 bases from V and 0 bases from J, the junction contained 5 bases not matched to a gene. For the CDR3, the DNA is TGTGCCAGCAGTCTAACTAGCGGGTACTCCTACGAGCAGTACTTC. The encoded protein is CASSLTSGYSYEQYF.

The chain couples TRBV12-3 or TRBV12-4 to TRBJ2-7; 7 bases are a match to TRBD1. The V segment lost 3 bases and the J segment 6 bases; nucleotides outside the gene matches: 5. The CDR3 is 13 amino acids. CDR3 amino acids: CASSLGDRSEQYF. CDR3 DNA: TGTGCCAGCAGTTTGGGGGACAGAAGCGAGCAGTACTTC.

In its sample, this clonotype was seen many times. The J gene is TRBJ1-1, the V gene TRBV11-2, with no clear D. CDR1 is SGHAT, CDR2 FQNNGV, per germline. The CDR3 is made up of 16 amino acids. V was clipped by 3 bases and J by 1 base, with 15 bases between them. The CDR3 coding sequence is TGTGCCAGCAGCTTGTCTTTGTTGGTGAGGAACACTGAAGCTTTCTTT. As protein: CASSLSLLVRNTEAFF.

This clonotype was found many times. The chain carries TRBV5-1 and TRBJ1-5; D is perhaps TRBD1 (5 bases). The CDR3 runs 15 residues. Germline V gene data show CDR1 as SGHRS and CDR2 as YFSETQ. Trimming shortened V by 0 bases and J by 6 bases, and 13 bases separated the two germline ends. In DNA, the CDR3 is TGCGCCAGCAGCTTGGGGGGGGGGAACGGTCAGCCCCAGCATTTT. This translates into CASSLGGGNGQPQHF.